Sequencing of this T cell receptor (beta chain) was carried out in a study of blood T cell repertoires in COVID-19. Sequenced by immunoSEQ multiplex PCR; TCRdb stores in-frame clones only, minus some. The sample has approximately 160,000 clones, roughly 84% seen once. CDR3 length equals 16 residues. The germline V gene encodes CDR1 SGHKS and CDR2 YYEKEE (reference sequence). V dropped 1 base and J dropped 8; count of bases not matched to a gene: 7. The chain recombines TRBV5-5 with TRBJ2-1, with 12 positions matching TRBD2. Sequences were obtained from peripheral blood. The TCR comes from a young man with active or convalescent COVID-19. The CDR3 protein is CASSLRASGRVDEQFF. CDR3 in DNA: TGTGCCAGCAGCTTGCGTGCTAGCGGGAGGGTAGATGAGCAGTTCTTC.